These 10 T cell receptor beta chains originate from one sample sequenced in a study of cytomegalovirus exposure and HLA in healthy donors. A multiplex PCR was run with 60 Vbeta primers and 13 Jbeta primers. The assay was immunoSEQ multiplex PCR, and TCRdb's table has in-frame clones only and misses some. The sample lists 150,000 or so clones; roughly 70% were seen once. The sequenced material came from PBMCs. These receptors were taken from a male donor in good health and CMV-seronegative.

The rearrangement uses TRBV5-1 and TRBJ2-7, with 7 bases identical to TRBD1. CDR3 length: 14 amino acids. Germline CDR1 SGHRS, CDR2 YFSETQ. Trimming cost V 9 bases and J 3 bases; bases outside gene matches: 12. The CDR3 reads CANPTGPQYYEQYF. The CDR3 coding sequence is TGCGCCAACCCGACAGGGCCCCAATACTACGAGCAGTACTTC.

The table lists this clone with a count of one. This chain connects TRBV5-1 to TRBJ2-3; possibly TRBD1 for D (7 bases). CDR3 length equals 16 residues. From germline, CDR1 is SGHRS and CDR2 YFSETQ. The V gene lost 7 bases and the J gene lost 0 bases, with 18 bases spanning the gap. The DNA of the CDR3 is TGCGCCAGCTCTAGGGGGCGGGAACGAAGCACAGATACGCAGTATTTT. Its translation is CASSRGRERSTDTQYF.

V and J are TRBV28 and TRBJ2-1, with no clear D. The V and J ends lost 6 bases and 0 bases respectively, with 15 bases between them. The CDR3 extends over 16 amino acids. Germline CDR1 MDHEN, CDR2 SYDVKM. The CDR3 is CASSPYTAPSYNEQFF. In DNA, the CDR3 is TGTGCCAGCAGCCCTTATACTGCACCCTCCTACAATGAGCAGTTCTTC.

This chain uses TRBV15 with TRBJ2-3, with 10 bases matching TRBD1. Unmatched junction bases numbered 8, after V lost 0 bases and J lost 5 bases. This CDR3 is built from 17 residues. Germline CDR1 LNHNV, CDR2 YYDKDF (reference sequence). CDR3: CATSREGRDRGIDTQYF. DNA for the CDR3: TGTGCCACCAGCAGAGAGGGTCGGGACAGGGGAATAGATACGCAGTATTTT.

This sequence joins TRBV19 and TRBJ1-5; D gene unclear. The ends were cut back, 1 base at V and 3 bases at J, with 7 bases in the middle. Germline V gene data show CDR1 as LNHDA and CDR2 as SQIVND (reference sequence). The CDR3 loop spans 14 amino acids. This CDR3 is CASSIGRINQPQHF. DNA of the CDR3: TGTGCCAGTAGTATAGGGCGGATCAATCAGCCCCAGCATTTT.

The chain couples TRBV4-3 to TRBJ2-1; D perhaps matches TRBD1 (5 bases). Per the germline V gene, CDR1 is LGHNA and CDR2 is YSLEER. The germline V and J ends were trimmed by 1 base and 11 bases, with 15 bases remaining between them. This CDR3 comprises 14 residues. The CDR3 reads CASSQVGVSGKQFF. CDR3 sequence (DNA): TGCGCCAGCAGCCAAGTAGGGGTCTCGGGCAAGCAGTTCTTC.

The chain uses TRBV19 and TRBJ1-2; possible D gene TRBD1, 5 bases. CDR1 is LNHDA and CDR2 is SQIVND in the germline V gene (reference sequence). Trimming left V 5 bases short and J 0 bases short, with 10 bases between. This CDR3 contains 14 residues. The CDR3: CASSVTGSNYGYTF. The CDR3 nucleotides read TGTGCCAGTAGTGTAACAGGTTCTAACTATGGCTACACCTTC.

A few counts support this clone. The V call is TRBV19, the J call TRBJ1-1; D is possibly TRBD1 (5 bases). The CDR3 runs to 13 residues. Trimming left V 5 bases short and J 3 bases short, with 10 bases between. Per the germline V gene, CDR1 is LNHDA and CDR2 is SQIVND (reference sequence). The CDR3 sequence is CASSWTSDTEAFF. In DNA form, the CDR3 reads TGTGCCAGTAGTTGGACATCTGACACTGAAGCTTTCTTT.

The chain uses TRBV2 and TRBJ1-4, with 7 bases lining up with TRBD1. The trim removed 6 bases at V and 0 bases at J, leaving 7 bases unmatched. This CDR3 is built from 16 residues. Germline V gene sequence: CDR1 SNHLY, CDR2 FYNNEI. The CDR3 sequence: CASRLDRLATNEKLFF. The CDR3 nucleotides are TGTGCCAGCAGATTGGACAGGCTTGCAACTAATGAAAAACTGTTTTTT.

The chain uses TRBV2 and TRBJ2-7, with TRBD2 matching 11 bases. Germline V gives CDR1 SNHLY, CDR2 FYNNEI. The CDR3 is 17 amino acids. The J segment lost 3 bases and the V segment lost 5 bases, leaving 12 bases of the junction unmatched. CDR3 nucleotides: TGTGCCAGCAGTTTCGACCCCGTAGCGGGAGGGGACTACGAGCAGTACTTC. The encoded protein is CASSFDPVAGGDYEQYF.